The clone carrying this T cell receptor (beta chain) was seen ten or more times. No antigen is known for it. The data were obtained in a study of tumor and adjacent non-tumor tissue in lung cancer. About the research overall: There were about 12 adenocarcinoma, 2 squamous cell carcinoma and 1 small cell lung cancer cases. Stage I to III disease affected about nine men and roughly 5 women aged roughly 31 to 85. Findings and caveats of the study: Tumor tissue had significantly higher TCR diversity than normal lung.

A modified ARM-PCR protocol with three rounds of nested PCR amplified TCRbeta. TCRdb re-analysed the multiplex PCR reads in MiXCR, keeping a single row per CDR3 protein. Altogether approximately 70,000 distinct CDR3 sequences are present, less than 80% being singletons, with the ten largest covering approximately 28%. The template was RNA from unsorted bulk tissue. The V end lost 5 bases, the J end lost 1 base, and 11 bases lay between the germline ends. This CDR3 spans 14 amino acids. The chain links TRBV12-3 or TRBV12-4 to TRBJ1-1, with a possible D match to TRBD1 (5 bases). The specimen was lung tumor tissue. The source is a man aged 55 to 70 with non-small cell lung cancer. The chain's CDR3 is CASSRAGRNTEAFF. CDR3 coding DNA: TGTGCCAGCAGTCGGGCGGGACGGAACACTGAAGCTTTCTTT.